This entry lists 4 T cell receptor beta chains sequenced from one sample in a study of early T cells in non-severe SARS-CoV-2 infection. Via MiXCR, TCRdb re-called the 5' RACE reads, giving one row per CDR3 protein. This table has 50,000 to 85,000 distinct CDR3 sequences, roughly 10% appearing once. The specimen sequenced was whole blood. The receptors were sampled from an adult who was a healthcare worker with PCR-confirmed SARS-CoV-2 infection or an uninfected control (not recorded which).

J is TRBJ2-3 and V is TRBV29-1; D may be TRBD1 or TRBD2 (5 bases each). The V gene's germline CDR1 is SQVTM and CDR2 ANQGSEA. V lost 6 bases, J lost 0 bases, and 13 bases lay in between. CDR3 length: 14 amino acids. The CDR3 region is CSVGPPSSTDTQYF. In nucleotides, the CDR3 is TGCAGCGTGGGACCTCCTTCTAGCACAGATACGCAGTATTTT.

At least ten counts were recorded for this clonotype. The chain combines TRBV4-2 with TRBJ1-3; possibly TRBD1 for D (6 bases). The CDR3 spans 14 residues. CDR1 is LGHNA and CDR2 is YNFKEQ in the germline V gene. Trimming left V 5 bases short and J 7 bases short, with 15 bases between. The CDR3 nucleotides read TGTGCCAGCAGCATACAGGGTGGAGGGAACACCATATATTTT. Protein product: CASSIQGGGNTIYF.

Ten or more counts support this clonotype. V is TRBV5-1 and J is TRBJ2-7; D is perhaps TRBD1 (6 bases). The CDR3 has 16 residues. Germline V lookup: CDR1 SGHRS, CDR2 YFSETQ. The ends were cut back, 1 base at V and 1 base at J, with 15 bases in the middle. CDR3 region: CASSLMDSLPSYEQYF. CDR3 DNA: TGCGCCAGCAGCTTGATGGACAGCCTACCTTCCTACGAGCAGTACTTC.

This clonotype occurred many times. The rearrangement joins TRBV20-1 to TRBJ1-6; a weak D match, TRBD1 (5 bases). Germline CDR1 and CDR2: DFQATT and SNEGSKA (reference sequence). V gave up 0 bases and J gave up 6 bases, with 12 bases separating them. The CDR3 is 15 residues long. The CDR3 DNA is TGCAGTGCTAGAGATTGGCAGGGTGGTAATTCACCCCTCCACTTT. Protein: CSARDWQGGNSPLHF.